A single sample is the source of the 15 T cell receptor beta chains below, sequenced in a study of identical twins. TCRdb reprocessed the 5' RACE reads via MiXCR and lists one record per CDR3 protein. The table has more than 650,000 distinct CDR3 sequences, 6% to 6.5% seen once. Sequencing input: naive T cells sorted from blood. These receptors were collected from a man aged 18 to 30 in good health.

V is TRBV29-1 and J is TRBJ2-5; D unresolved. The V end was cut by 6 bases, the J end by 1 base, with 6 bases between. Germline assignment: CDR1 SQVTM and CDR2 ANQGSEA. This CDR3 spans 11 amino acids. Written as DNA, the CDR3 is TGCAGCGTCACGAGCCAAGAGACCCAGTACTTC. Translation: CSVTSQETQYF. The entire variable domain, with the rest obtained from reference TRBV29-1 and TRBJ2-5, is as follows: SAVISQKPSRDICQRGTSLTIQCQVDSQVTMMFWYRQQPGQSLTLIATANQGSEATYESGFVIDKFPISRPNLTFSTLTVSNMSPEDSSIYLCSVTSQETQYFGPGTRLLVL.

With respect to this clonotype: A much larger clone lies one base from this, so it may be a read error. The V gene is TRBV10-3, the J gene TRBJ1-5; D not certain. CDR3 size: 13 residues. Germline V gene lookup returns CDR1 ENHRY and CDR2 SYGVKD. Deletions cut 3 bases from V and 6 bases from J, with 9 bases between. The CDR3 sequence is CAISERLFQPQHF. In DNA form, the CDR3 reads TGTGCCATCAGTGAACGGCTCTTTCAGCCCCAGCATTTT.

This chain joins TRBV29-1 and TRBJ2-1; the D call may be TRBD1 or TRBD2 (5 bases each). The germline V and J ends were trimmed by 0 bases and 8 bases, with 11 bases remaining between them. CDR1 is SQVTM and CDR2 is ANQGSEA in the germline V gene. This CDR3 is built from 13 residues. This CDR3 is CSVEDRGVHEQFF. The CDR3 DNA reads as TGCAGCGTTGAAGATAGAGGGGTCCATGAGCAGTTCTTC.

This clonotype was counted between two and nine times. The V gene is TRBV30, the J gene TRBJ2-7, with 7 bases identical to TRBD2. Germline-derived CDR1 and CDR2 are GTSNPN and SVGIG (reference sequence). This CDR3 is built from 16 residues. Trimming cost V 1 base and J 3 bases; bases outside gene matches: 12. CDR3 coding DNA: TGTGCCTGGAGTGGCCTGGCTAGCGGTCCCCACTACGAGCAGTACTTC. This translates into CAWSGLASGPHYEQYF.

There are many counts of this clonotype. The V call is TRBV5-1, the J call TRBJ2-1, with a possible D match to TRBD2 (6 bases). CDR3 length: 17 amino acids. V was clipped by 3 bases and J by 5 bases, with 21 bases between them. Germline V gives CDR1 SGHRS, CDR2 YFSETQ. The chain's CDR3 is CASSYPTTKAGNNEQFF. CDR3 sequence (DNA): TGCGCCAGCAGCTACCCGACTACCAAGGCGGGGAACAATGAGCAGTTCTTC.

This clonotype has only a few counts. The rearrangement links TRBV12-3 or TRBV12-4 to TRBJ2-1; 11 nucleotides align to TRBD1. The trim removed 5 bases at V and 7 bases at J, leaving 13 bases unmatched. CDR3 length equals 17 residues. The CDR3 coding sequence is TGTGCCAGCAGTCCGGACAGGGGGCAGCGATCTTTAAATGAGCAGTTCTTC. Amino acids: CASSPDRGQRSLNEQFF.

The chain is built from TRBV29-1 and TRBJ1-4; the D is unclear. The CDR3 extends over 11 amino acids. CDR1 SQVTM and CDR2 ANQGSEA come from the germline V gene. Trimming removed 7 bases from V and 4 bases from J, with 7 bases in between. CDR3 coding DNA: TGCAGCGCTGGGCGTAATGAAAAACTGTTTTTT. Residues: CSAGRNEKLFF.

This clonotype was seen many times. The chain has TRBV9 and TRBJ2-5; weak D call: TRBD2 (5 bases). This CDR3 is built from 15 residues. The V end lost 0 bases, the J end lost 5 bases, and 14 bases lay between the germline ends. Germline CDR1 is SGDLS and CDR2 is YYNGEE. The CDR3 reads CASSVVPSNHETQYF. The CDR3 DNA reads as TGTGCCAGCAGCGTAGTACCTAGCAATCATGAGACCCAGTACTTC.

The table lists this clonotype with many counts. The chain combines TRBV20-1 with TRBJ2-4; TRBD2 aligns across 10 bases. The CDR3 runs 17 residues. From germline, CDR1 is DFQATT and CDR2 SNEGSKA (reference sequence). V lost 0 bases and J lost 2; bases outside the gene matches: 7. In DNA, the CDR3 is TGCAGTGCTAGAGATTCGGAACTAGCGGGACCCAAAAACATTCAGTACTTC. Protein sequence: CSARDSELAGPKNIQYF.

This clonotype showed up many times. This rearrangement joins TRBV6-1 to TRBJ1-2; D possibly corresponds to TRBD1 (5 bases). Germline V gene lookup returns CDR1 MNHNS and CDR2 SASEGT. The CDR3 sequence is 13 residues long. V was shortened by 5 bases and J by 4 bases, with 11 bases between the two germline ends. CDR3 sequence: CASSLGRRYGYTF. The CDR3 DNA sequence: TGTGCCAGCAGTCTGGGACGCCGCTATGGCTACACCTTC.

This clonotype has ten or more counts. The chain uses TRBV5-1 and TRBJ2-7, with 8 bases lining up with TRBD1. The CDR3 has 14 residues. The ends lost 0 bases at V and 5 bases at J; junction bases unmatched: 4. Looked up from germline, CDR1 is SGHRS and CDR2 is YFSETQ. In DNA form, the CDR3 reads TGCGCCAGCAGCTTGGGGACAGGGAACGACGAGCAGTACTTC. This codes for CASSLGTGNDEQYF. The full variable domain, with the rest looked up from reference TRBV5-1 and TRBJ2-7, is KAGVTQTPRYLIKTRGQQVTLSCSPISGHRSVSWYQQTPGQGLQFLFEYFSETQRNKGNFPGRFSGRQFSNSRSEMNVSTLELGDSALYLCASSLGTGNDEQYFGPGTRLTVT.

This clonotype was observed many times. The V call is TRBV12-3 or TRBV12-4, the J call TRBJ1-1; D not certain. The germline V and J ends were trimmed by 2 bases and 5 bases, with 12 bases remaining between them. The CDR3 length is 14 residues. Written as DNA, the CDR3 is TGTGCCAGCAGTTTAAAGGCCCGGAAAACTGAAGCTTTCTTT. Its translation: CASSLKARKTEAFF.

Ten or more counts support this clonotype. The CDR3 DNA reads TGTGCCACCAGCAGAGTGCCGGCGAACACTGAAGCTTTCTTT. Residues: CATSRVPANTEAFF. The J gene is TRBJ1-1, the V gene TRBV15; D call uncertain. The CDR3 loop spans 14 amino acids. Deletions cut 1 base from V and 1 base from J, with 7 bases between. CDR1 is LNHNV and CDR2 is YYDKDF in the germline V gene (reference sequence).

In this sample, this clonotype turned up many times. CDR3 in amino acids: CASSLPGSSSYEQYF. The CDR3 DNA sequence: TGTGCCAGCAGCTTACCAGGGTCCAGCTCCTACGAGCAGTACTTC. The V call is TRBV7-8, the J call TRBJ2-7; possibly TRBD1 for D (5 bases). Deletions cut 2 bases from V and 0 bases from J, with 11 bases between. The CDR3 sequence is 15 residues long. CDR1 and CDR2 (germline): SGHVS, FQNEAQ.

This clonotype was seen many times. The chain has TRBV5-1 and TRBJ2-5; D may be TRBD1 (6 bases). The CDR3 runs to 13 residues. The V gene lost 4 bases and the J gene lost 0 bases, with 7 bases spanning the gap. Per the germline V gene, CDR1 is SGHRS and CDR2 is YFSETQ. CDR3 in DNA: TGCGCCAGCAGCCAGGGGTACCAAGAGACCCAGTACTTC. Translation gives CASSQGYQETQYF.